One sample yielded the 20 T cell receptor beta chains listed below, sequenced in a study of T cells after yellow fever vaccination. TCRdb re-analysed the 5' RACE reads in MiXCR, keeping a single row per CDR3 protein. In the table there are roughly 160,000 distinct CDR3 sequences, 6.5% to 8.5% of which are singletons. The specimen comprised CD4+ T cells sorted from PBMCs, sampled less than 6 days after the first yellow fever vaccination. The origin of the receptors is a man aged 18 to 35 who received the YFV17D yellow fever vaccine.

Many counts were recorded for this clonotype. The chain combines TRBV4-2 with TRBJ2-1, with TRBD2 identical over 11 bases. In germline, CDR1 is LGHNA, CDR2 YNFKEQ. This CDR3 spans 16 amino acids. The V and J ends lost 1 base and 5 bases, in that order; junction bases with no gene match: 4. CDR3 DNA: TGTGCCAGCAGCCAAGCTCTAGCGGGGGGCCACAATGAGCAGTTCTTC. This gives the protein CASSQALAGGHNEQFF.

This clonotype showed up just a few times. This chain joins TRBV5-1 and TRBJ2-6; TRBD2 aligns across 12 bases. The ends lost 0 bases at V and 1 base at J; junction bases unmatched: 8. The CDR3 runs to 20 residues. Germline V gene data show CDR1 as SGHRS and CDR2 as YFSETQ. CDR3 in DNA: TGCGCCAGCAGCTTGGTGACTAGCGGGGGCCACCTGTCTGGGGCCAACGTCCTGACTTTC. The encoded protein is CASSLVTSGGHLSGANVLTF.

This clonotype was recorded at least ten times. This chain's CDR3 is CASSYPAGEGTDTQYF. DNA for the CDR3: TGTGCCAGCAGCTACCCAGCAGGGGAGGGCACAGATACGCAGTATTTT. This chain links TRBV5-5 with TRBJ2-3, with D possibly being TRBD1 or TRBD2 (6 bases each). Germline CDR1 reads SGHKS; CDR2 reads YYEKEE (reference sequence). This CDR3 region has 16 residues. V shed 3 bases and J shed 1 base, with 15 bases lying between them.

This clonotype has a count of ten or more. The rearrangement uses TRBV9 and TRBJ1-1; no firm D call. CDR1 and CDR2 from the germline V gene are SGDLS and YYNGEE. CDR3 length: 14 residues. Trimming took 2 bases from V and 9 from J, leaving 17 bases between them. CDR3 bases: TGTGCCAGCAGCGTCACGGCCATGGAAAGGAAAGCTTTCTTT. Protein product: CASSVTAMERKAFF.

This clonotype was seen ten or more times. The chain links TRBV5-1 to TRBJ2-1; 7 nucleotides match TRBD2. Germline V gene lookup returns CDR1 SGHRS and CDR2 YFSETQ. The trim removed 0 bases at V and 4 bases at J, leaving 7 bases unmatched. This CDR3 spans 16 amino acids. As DNA, the CDR3 is TGCGCCAGCAGCTTGGCGACGCGGGGGATTTACAATGAGCAGTTCTTC. Translating it yields CASSLATRGIYNEQFF.

This clonotype was seen at least ten times. The chain is built from TRBV12-3 or TRBV12-4 and TRBJ1-1; weak D call: TRBD1 (6 bases). Trimming pared 7 bases from V and 10 bases from J, leaving 16 bases between. This CDR3 is built from 12 residues. In DNA form, the CDR3 reads TGTGCCAGCATGTCTGGGGTGGGGGCAGCTTTCTTT. Translation gives CASMSGVGAAFF.

This clonotype was counted between two and nine times. This chain connects TRBV18 to TRBJ1-3; TRBD1 matches 7 bases. The CDR3 is 15 residues long. Trimming took 1 base from V and 2 from J; bases not matched to a gene: 2. Germline assignment: CDR1 KGHSH and CDR2 LQKENI. The CDR3 region is CASSPRQGTGNTIYF. The CDR3 nucleotides read TGTGCCAGCTCACCACGACAGGGAACTGGAAACACCATATATTTT.

As concerns this clonotype: A much larger clone differs by one base, so this may be a read error. The rearrangement joins TRBV6-2 or TRBV6-3 to TRBJ2-1, with a tentative D call TRBD1 (5 bases). Germline CDR1 is MNHEY and CDR2 is SVGEGT. CDR3 size: 14 residues. The CDR3 here is CASTPGALYSEQFF. CDR3 in DNA: TGTGCCAGCACTCCTGGGGCACTGTACAGTGAGCAGTTCTTC.

In its sample, this clonotype was seen many times. V and J are TRBV4-2 and TRBJ2-7; 8 bases line up with TRBD2. Germline V gene data show CDR1 as LGHNA and CDR2 as YNFKEQ. V shed 0 bases, J shed 4 bases, and the junction held 8 bases outside the gene matches. The CDR3 loop spans 16 amino acids. CDR3 in amino acids: CASSQDLTSGAYEQYF. The CDR3 region has the DNA TGTGCCAGCAGCCAAGATTTAACTAGCGGAGCTTACGAGCAGTACTTC.

This clonotype was picked up many times. This chain links TRBV4-3 with TRBJ1-5; D gene uncertain. The CDR3 is 12 residues long. CDR1 is LGHNA and CDR2 is YSLEER in the germline V gene. The V end was cut by 0 bases, the J end by 4 bases, with 1 base between. CDR3 coding DNA: TGCGCCAGCAGCCAAGAAAATCAGCCCCAGCATTTT. Translating it yields CASSQENQPQHF.

Ten or more counts support this clonotype. The chain joins TRBV6-5 to TRBJ1-2; the match to TRBD1 covers 9 bases. Trimming took 2 bases from V and 4 from J; bases not matched to a gene: 5. Germline V gives CDR1 MNHEY, CDR2 SVGAGI. CDR3 size: 15 residues. Here the CDR3 DNA reads TGTGCCAGCAGTTACGGGACAGGGCTGGGCTATGGCTACACCTTC. Residues: CASSYGTGLGYGYTF.

This rearrangement joins TRBV5-6 to TRBJ2-3; unclear D gene. V shed 4 bases and J shed 2 bases, with 8 bases lying between them. Germline-derived CDR1 and CDR2 are SGHDT and YYEEEE. The CDR3 covers 13 residues. In DNA, the CDR3 is TGTGCCAGCAGCGCCACGGCCACAGATACGCAGTATTTT. This encodes CASSATATDTQYF. Together with reference TRBV5-6 and TRBJ2-3, the CDR3 gives the full variable domain: DAGVTQSPTHLIKTRGQQVTLRCSPKSGHDTVSWYQQALGQGPQFIFQYYEEEERQRGNFPDRFSGHQFPNYSSELNVNALLLGDSALYLCASSATATDTQYFGPGTRLTVL.

This clonotype was counted ten times or more. V is TRBV6-2 or TRBV6-3 and J is TRBJ2-7; D tentatively fits TRBD1 or TRBD2 (6 bases each). The CDR3 is made up of 18 amino acids. V lost 8 bases, J lost 3 bases, and 29 bases lay in between. Germline loops: CDR1 MNHEY, CDR2 SVGEGT. DNA for the CDR3: TGTGCCAGCTTCTCGGGGCGGCAACCTCGTAGGGGGGTCTACGAGCAGTACGTC. This gives the protein CASFSGRQPRRGVYEQYV.

Ten or more counts support this clonotype. The chain employs TRBV5-1 and TRBJ2-2, with D possibly TRBD1 on 5 matching bases. The CDR3 is 13 residues long. The germline V and J ends were trimmed by 7 bases and 7 bases, with 14 bases remaining between them. In germline, CDR1 is SGHRS, CDR2 YFSETQ. Written as DNA, the CDR3 is TGCGCCAGCGAGGCTCAGGGCGGCGGGGAGCTGTTTTTT. This sequence encodes CASEAQGGGELFF.

This clonotype was seen more than once but under ten times. The CDR3 here is CSAEPGIGTDTQYF. DNA for the CDR3: TGCAGTGCTGAGCCGGGAATCGGCACAGATACGCAGTATTTT. This chain links TRBV20-1 with TRBJ2-3; D perhaps matches TRBD2 (5 bases). Trimming stripped 5 bases from V and 1 base from J, with 13 bases between. The CDR3 runs 14 residues. Germline V CDR1 and CDR2: DFQATT, SNEGSKA (reference sequence).

This clonotype was seen repeatedly, ten times or more. The rearrangement uses TRBV9 and TRBJ1-5; no clear D. The CDR3 is 14 residues long. Germline V gene data show CDR1 as SGDLS and CDR2 as YYNGEE. V was cut by 2 bases and J by 0 bases, with 6 bases left in between. CDR3 bases: TGTGCCAGCAGCGTTCGGGGTAGCAATCAGCCCCAGCATTTT. Its translation is CASSVRGSNQPQHF. Complete variable domain (other parts from reference TRBV9 and TRBJ1-5): DSGVTQTPKHLITATGQRVTLRCSPRSGDLSVYWYQQSLDQGLQFLIQYYNGEERAKGNILERFSAQQFPDLHSELNLSSLELGDSALYFCASSVRGSNQPQHFGDGTRLSIL.

Many counts were recorded for this clonotype. The chain recombines TRBV6-2 or TRBV6-3 with TRBJ2-5; D gene uncertain. The CDR3 totals 12 residues. CDR1 is MNHEY, CDR2 SVGEGT, per germline. Between the trimmed V and J ends, which lost 1 base and 4 bases, there was a span of 4 bases. CDR3 region: CASSYFGETQYF. CDR3 coding DNA: TGTGCCAGCAGTTACTTTGGAGAGACCCAGTACTTC.

This clonotype occurred many times. The chain links TRBV24-1 to TRBJ2-3, with 7 bases fitting TRBD2. The length of the CDR3 is 18 residues. J gave up 0 bases and V 0 bases, and 8 bases lay outside the gene matches. Per germline, CDR1 KGHDR and CDR2 SFDVKD. The CDR3 here is CATSDLAGSGGSTDTQYF. The CDR3 DNA reads as TGTGCCACCAGTGATTTGGCAGGGTCGGGGGGAAGCACAGATACGCAGTATTTT.

The rearrangement uses TRBV30 and TRBJ1-2; D remains ambiguous. V was pared by 1 base and J by 2 bases, with 5 bases between. Germline CDR1 GTSNPN, CDR2 SVGIG (reference sequence). CDR3 length equals 12 residues. This CDR3 is CAWSGENYGYTF. The CDR3 DNA reads TGTGCCTGGAGTGGAGAAAACTATGGCTACACCTTC. Full variable domain (rest looked up from reference TRBV30 and TRBJ1-2): SQTIHQWPATLVQPVGSPLSLECTVEGTSNPNLYWYRQAAGRGLQLLFYSVGIGQISSEVPQNLSASRPQDRQFILSSKKLLLSDSGFYLCAWSGENYGYTFGSGTRLTVV.

This clonotype has just a few counts. This chain joins TRBV12-3 or TRBV12-4 and TRBJ1-1; 11 nucleotides align to TRBD1. J lost 4 bases, V lost 3 bases, and 4 bases had no gene match. The CDR3 totals 15 residues. This chain's CDR3 is CASSFAGTGGTEAFF. DNA for the CDR3: TGTGCCAGCAGTTTCGCCGGGACAGGGGGCACTGAAGCTTTCTTT.